Here is one TCR beta chain with its context. Its target is unknown. The junction differs from germline at one of its ends, possibly a read error. Additional DNA sequences in this sample encode the identical CDR3. The sample comes from a study of graft-versus-host responses after intestinal transplantation. Study as a whole: Grafts that recipients had were multivisceral, liver-intestinal, or isolated intestinal transplants. Tacrolimus and steroids were given for three to four years to all recipients after anti-thymocyte globulin induction. Study conclusions and caveats: Recipient marrow harbored GvH clones, some of which surfaced first in ileum or blood.

The data were produced by immunoSEQ multiplex PCR, yet TCRdb's version contains in-frame clones alone and is incomplete. Of about 16,000 clones listed, 88% are singletons. This CDR3 has 12 residues. Germline CDR1 SGHAT, CDR2 FQNNGV. This sequence originates from a human patient who received an intestinal transplant, so some T cells may come from the graft donor. The sequences come from PBMCs, collected about 110 days after intestinal transplant. The rearrangement links TRBV11-2 to TRBJ2-1; the D gene is possibly TRBD1 (6 bases). CDR3 protein: CASSSRTDEQFF. Here the CDR3 DNA reads TGCGCCAGCTCCTCCCGGACAGATGAGCAGTTCTTC. Together with reference TRBV11-2 and TRBJ2-1, the CDR3 gives the full variable domain: EAGVAQSPRYKIIEKRQSVAFWCNPISGHATLYWYQQILGQGPKLLIQFQNNGVVDDSQLPKDRFSAERLKGVDSTLKIQPAKLEDSAVYLCASSSRTDEQFFGPGTRLTVL.